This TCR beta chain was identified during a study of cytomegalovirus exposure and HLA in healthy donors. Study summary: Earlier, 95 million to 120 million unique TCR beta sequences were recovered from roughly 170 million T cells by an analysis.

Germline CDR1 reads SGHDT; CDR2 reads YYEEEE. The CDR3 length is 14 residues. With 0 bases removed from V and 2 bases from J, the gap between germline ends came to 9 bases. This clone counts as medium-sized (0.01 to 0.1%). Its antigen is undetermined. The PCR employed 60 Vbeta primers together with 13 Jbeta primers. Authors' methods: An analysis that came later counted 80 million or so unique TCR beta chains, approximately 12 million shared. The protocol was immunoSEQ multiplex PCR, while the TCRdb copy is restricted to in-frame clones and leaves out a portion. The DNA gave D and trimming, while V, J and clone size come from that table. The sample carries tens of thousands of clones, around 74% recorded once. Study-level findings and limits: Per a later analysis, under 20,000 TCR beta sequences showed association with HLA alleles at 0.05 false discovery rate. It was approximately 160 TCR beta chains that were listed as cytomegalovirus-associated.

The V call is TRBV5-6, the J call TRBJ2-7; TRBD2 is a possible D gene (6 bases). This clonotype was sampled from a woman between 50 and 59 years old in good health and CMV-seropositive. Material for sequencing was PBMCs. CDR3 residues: CASSLAGTPYEQYF. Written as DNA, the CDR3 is TGTGCCAGCAGCTTGGCCGGGACTCCCTACGAGCAGTACTTC. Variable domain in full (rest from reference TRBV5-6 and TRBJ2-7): DAGVTQSPTHLIKTRGQQVTLRCSPKSGHDTVSWYQQALGQGPQFIFQYYEEEERQRGNFPDRFSGHQFPNYSSELNVNALLLGDSALYLCASSLAGTPYEQYFGPGTRLTVT.